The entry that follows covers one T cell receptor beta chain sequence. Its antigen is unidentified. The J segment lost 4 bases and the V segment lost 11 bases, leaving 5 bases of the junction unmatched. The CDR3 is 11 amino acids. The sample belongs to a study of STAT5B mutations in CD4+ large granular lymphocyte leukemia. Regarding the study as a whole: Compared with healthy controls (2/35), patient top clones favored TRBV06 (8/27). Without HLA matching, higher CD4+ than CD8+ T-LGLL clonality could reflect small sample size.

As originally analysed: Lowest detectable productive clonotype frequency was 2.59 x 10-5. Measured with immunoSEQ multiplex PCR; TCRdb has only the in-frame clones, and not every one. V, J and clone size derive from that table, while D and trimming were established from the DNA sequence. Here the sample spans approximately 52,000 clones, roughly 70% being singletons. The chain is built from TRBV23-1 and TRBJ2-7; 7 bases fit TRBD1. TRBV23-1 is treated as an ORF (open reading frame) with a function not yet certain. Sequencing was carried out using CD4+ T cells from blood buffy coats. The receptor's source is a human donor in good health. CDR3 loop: CALKQGYEQYF. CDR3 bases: TGCGCCCTAAAACAGGGGTACGAGCAGTACTTC.